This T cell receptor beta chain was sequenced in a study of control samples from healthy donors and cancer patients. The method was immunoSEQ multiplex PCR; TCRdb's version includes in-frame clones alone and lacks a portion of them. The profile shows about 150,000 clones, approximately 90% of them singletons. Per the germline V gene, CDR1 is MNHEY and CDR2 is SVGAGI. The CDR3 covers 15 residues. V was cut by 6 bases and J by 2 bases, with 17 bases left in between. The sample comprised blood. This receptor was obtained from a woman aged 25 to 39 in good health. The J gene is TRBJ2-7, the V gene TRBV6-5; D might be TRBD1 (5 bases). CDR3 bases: TGTGCCAGCAGGTCGCCCGGACAAAGCACCTACGAGCAGTACTTC. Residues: CASRSPGQSTYEQYF.